This T cell receptor beta chain was sequenced for a study of cytomegalovirus exposure and HLA in healthy donors. Researchers ran the PCR with 60 Vbeta and 13 Jbeta primers. The table came from immunoSEQ multiplex PCR; TCRdb's copy has only in-frame clones and leaves some out. The profile shows over 200,000 clones, about 72% of them singletons. The CDR3 is 14 amino acids. The V gene end was trimmed by 7 bases and the J gene end by 9 bases; junction bases not matched to a gene: 12. Germline values: CDR1 MNHEY, CDR2 SMNVEV (reference sequence). The chain combines TRBV27 with TRBJ2-1; TRBD1 matches at 7 bases. This TCR came from a male donor in good health and CMV-seronegative. Sample: PBMCs. This CDR3 reads CASTQLGTAVEQFF. The CDR3 DNA reads TGTGCCAGCACCCAATTGGGGACAGCCGTTGAGCAGTTCTTC.